This T cell receptor beta chain derives from a study of T cell repertoires in cytomegalovirus infection. Study-wide context: Alongside well-studied HLA-B-restricted CMV epitopes, recently identified HLA-C-restricted CMV epitopes were also used. Both CMV infection and a matching HLA type were indicated by public TCR beta signatures.

This clonotype was counted at least ten times. The antigen remains unidentified. TCRdb used MiXCR to reprocess the reads, holding one entry per CDR3 protein. This sample carries around 300,000 distinct CDR3 sequences, less than 25% of them seen once, and the ten largest clones take about 21%. The V and J ends lost 3 bases and 7 bases, in that order; junction bases with no gene match: 2. This CDR3 has 14 residues. CDR1 and CDR2 (germline): KGHSH, LQKENI. Study-level results: CMV-specific TCR beta clonotypes restricted by HLA-C dominated the ex vivo response.

The sample in question was cultured PBMCs, obtained from culture after CMV antigen stimulation. This chain joins TRBV18 and TRBJ1-6, with 8 bases that match TRBD1. The receptor's source is a human donor in good health (CMV status not recorded). Some clones in this sample may be carry-over from other donors' samples. DNA of the CDR3: TGTGCCAGCTCACCGGGACAGGAGAATTCACCCCTCCACTTT. It translates to CASSPGQENSPLHF.